Sequencing of this T cell receptor beta chain was carried out in a study of identifying expanded T cells in peripheral blood. Healthy donors had no documented immune events, such as infections, while sampled. Regarding this clone: Its target is not known.

TCRdb's table, derived via immunoSEQ multiplex PCR, lists solely in-frame clones and lacks some. The table has about 78,000 clones, 88% seen once. Regarding the study as a whole: Clone count variance between roughly 2-week samples rose with total template count. Technical replicates showed roughly 1.2 changed clones; around 2 weeks approximately 15; four weeks 19.

Germline values: CDR1 MNHNS, CDR2 SASEGT. Trimming cost V 5 bases and J 7 bases; bases outside gene matches: 8. This CDR3 spans 15 amino acids. The receptor comes from a person between 18 and 69 years old in good health. The rearrangement joins TRBV6-1 to TRBJ2-1, with 10 bases that match TRBD2. Specimen: blood. CDR3 DNA sequence: TGTGCCAGCAGTACGAGCGGGGGGGCCGGTAATGAGCAGTTCTTC. It is translated as CASSTSGGAGNEQFF.